This record covers a single T cell receptor beta chain. Its antigen is not known. Per germline, CDR1 ENHRY and CDR2 SYGVKD. This CDR3 comprises 14 residues. With 6 bases clipped from V and 6 bases from J, the junction kept 5 bases outside the gene matches. This record comes from a study of CD8 T cells in ankylosing spondylitis. Findings and caveats of the study: Prior literature has documented some motif variants in synovial fluid and blood from reactive arthritis. Within peripheral blood, clones linked to disease were CD8+ and relatively rare. It appeared that ankylosing spondylitis blood was characterized by a TCR beta motif of eight highly homologous variants.

It was by quantitative 5'-RACE with molecular barcodes that TCR beta libraries were made. TCRdb processed the 5' RACE reads anew with MiXCR; each CDR3 protein has one entry. Among 400,000 or so distinct CDR3 sequences listed, roughly 26% were seen once. Sequenced: blood, either unsorted or a sorted T cell fraction (not recorded which). The sequence was obtained from a male donor with ankylosing spondylitis. The chain recombines TRBV10-3 with TRBJ1-4; 9 positions agree with TRBD1. The CDR3, as DNA: TGTGCCATCAGATCGACAGGGGGAGATGAAAAACTGTTTTTT. Amino acid sequence: CAIRSTGGDEKLFF.